This TCR beta chain originates from a study of blood T cell repertoires in COVID-19. Turning to the study itself: Sample material is recorded as cDNA or gDNA derived from T cells, B-cell-depleted T cells, or PBMCs.

The method was immunoSEQ multiplex PCR; TCRdb's version includes in-frame clones alone and lacks a portion of them. This table has about 150,000 clones, 87% appearing once. Between the trimmed V and J ends, which lost 2 bases and 0 bases, there was a span of 5 bases. Germline CDR1 is SGHVS and CDR2 is FQNEAQ. This CDR3 contains 14 residues. Assignment of participants to cohorts was predicated upon participant-reported clinical history. This TCR was sampled from a woman aged 45-65 years who had recovered from COVID-19. The chain links TRBV7-8 to TRBJ1-3; no reliable D call. Specimen: PBMCs or T cells enriched from blood (not recorded which). The CDR3 loop reads CASSLTDSGNTIYF. The CDR3 nucleotides are TGTGCCAGCAGCTTAACAGACTCTGGAAACACCATATATTTT.